The 28 T cell receptor beta chains presented below share a single source sample, sequenced in a study of cytomegalovirus exposure and HLA in healthy donors. Primers included in the PCR were 60 Vbeta and 13 Jbeta primers. This table comes from immunoSEQ multiplex PCR, and its TCRdb copy is limited to in-frame clones, with some not included. The profile covers about 95,000 clones, with approximately 80% appearing a single time and 3% to 3.5% taken by the ten largest. The material sequenced was PBMCs. Source of these receptors: a man aged 25-40 years in good health and CMV-seropositive.

The genes are TRBV27 and TRBJ2-5, with 7 bases identical to TRBD2. The germline gives CDR1 MNHEY, CDR2 SMNVEV (reference sequence). Trimming at V came to 3 bases and at J to 2 bases, leaving 6 bases not matched to a gene. CDR3 length: 15 residues. In DNA, the CDR3 is TGTGCCAGCAGTTTGGTACTAGCGCGACAAGAGACCCAGTACTTC. It encodes CASSLVLARQETQYF.

The rearrangement uses TRBV15 and TRBJ1-1, with D hard to call. Per germline, CDR1 LNHNV and CDR2 YYDKDF (reference sequence). The CDR3 sequence is 15 residues long. Trimming removed 11 bases at V and 0 bases at J, with 19 bases between. The chain's CDR3 is CAFRVREGMNTEAFF. The CDR3 DNA is TGTGCCTTTCGTGTTCGGGAAGGGATGAACACTGAAGCTTTCTTT. Using reference TRBV15 and TRBJ1-1 for the parts outside the CDR3, the full variable domain is DAMVIQNPRYQVTQFGKPVTLSCSQTLNHNVMYWYQQKSSQAPKLLFHYYDKDFNNEADTPDNFQSRRPNTSFCFLDIRSPGLGDTAMYLCAFRVREGMNTEAFFGQGTRLTVV.

V is TRBV18 and J is TRBJ2-1; 11 bases fit TRBD2. V dropped 1 base and J dropped 5; count of bases not matched to a gene: 4. Germline CDR1 KGHSH, CDR2 LQKENI. The CDR3 is 16 amino acids. The CDR3 DNA follows: TGTGCCAGCTCACCACAACTAGCGGGAGCAAACAATGAGCAGTTCTTC. It is translated as CASSPQLAGANNEQFF.

The chain recombines TRBV10-3 with TRBJ2-1, with 15 bases aligning to TRBD2. This CDR3 comprises 17 residues. CDR1 and CDR2 (germline): ENHRY, SYGVKD. The J segment lost 14 bases and the V segment lost 2 bases, leaving 13 bases of the junction unmatched. The CDR3 DNA sequence: TGTGCCATCAGTGAGGGACTAGCGGGAGGGCCCTCGAGTAGGGAGTTCTTC. Translating it yields CAISEGLAGGPSSREFF.

Comment on this clone: One end of the junction fails to match germline, which may point to a read error. The chain couples TRBV7-9 to TRBJ2-6; possibly TRBD1 for D (6 bases). The germline gives CDR1 SEHNR, CDR2 FQNEAQ (reference sequence). The CDR3 sequence is 16 residues long. The CDR3 DNA reads TGTTCCAGCAGCTTAGGGGACAACTGGAGGGCCAACGTCCTGACTTTC. Translation: CSSSLGDNWRANVLTF.

V usage is TRBV5-1 and J usage is TRBJ1-3, with D perhaps matching TRBD1 (6 bases). Germline V lookup: CDR1 SGHRS, CDR2 YFSETQ. This CDR3 has 13 residues. V lost 5 bases, J lost 0 bases, and 6 bases lay in between. In DNA form, the CDR3 reads TGCGCCAGCAGACAGGGCTCTGGAAACACCATATATTTT. Its protein is CASRQGSGNTIYF.

This chain links TRBV5-1 with TRBJ2-5; unclear D gene. Trimming pared 4 bases from V and 2 bases from J, leaving 6 bases between. This CDR3 has 12 residues. The germline CDR1 and CDR2 sequences are SGHRS and YFSETQ. The CDR3 loop reads CASSEQQETQYF. For the CDR3, the DNA is TGCGCCAGCAGCGAACAACAAGAGACCCAGTACTTC.

The chain is built from TRBV18 and TRBJ2-5; 7 bases line up with TRBD2. The CDR3 has 15 amino acids. CDR1 and CDR2 from the germline V gene are KGHSH and LQKENI. J was trimmed by 2 bases and V by 1 base; bases with no gene match: 4. The CDR3 protein is CASSPLAGPQETQYF. The CDR3 DNA reads TGTGCCAGCTCACCACTAGCGGGCCCTCAAGAGACCCAGTACTTC.

The gene calls are TRBV9 and TRBJ2-7, with 10 bases identical to TRBD2. The junction had 6 bases not matched to a gene; V was cut back by 3 bases and J by 3 bases. The germline CDR1 and CDR2 sequences are SGDLS and YYNGEE. CDR3 length equals 15 residues. The CDR3 sequence: CASSARTSGIYEQYF. CDR3 bases: TGTGCCAGCAGCGCCCGGACTAGCGGCATCTACGAGCAGTACTTC.

The chain couples TRBV30 to TRBJ1-4; weak D call: TRBD1 (5 bases). The V and J ends lost 0 bases and 0 bases respectively, with 8 bases between them. Germline values: CDR1 GTSNPN, CDR2 SVGIG (reference sequence). This CDR3 is built from 15 residues. CDR3 in DNA: TGTGCCTGGAGTGTTTTAGGGGCAACTAATGAAAAACTGTTTTTT. Translating gives CAWSVLGATNEKLFF. The full variable domain, in which reference TRBV30 and TRBJ1-4 provide the parts outside the CDR3, is SQTIHQWPATLVQPVGSPLSLECTVEGTSNPNLYWYRQAAGRGLQLLFYSVGIGQISSEVPQNLSASRPQDRQFILSSKKLLLSDSGFYLCAWSVLGATNEKLFFGSGTQLSVL.

This clone was recorded only once. The chain combines TRBV23-1 with TRBJ2-7; the D gene is possibly TRBD1 (6 bases). TRBV23-1 is an open reading frame whose function is uncertain. Trimming took 2 bases from V and 3 from J, leaving 8 bases between them. The CDR3 contains 13 residues. CDR3 loop: CASSQEGDYEQYF. The CDR3 DNA sequence: TGCGCCAGCAGTCAAGAGGGGGACTACGAGCAGTACTTC.

The genes are TRBV28 and TRBJ1-5; the match to TRBD1 covers 7 bases. Germline V gene data show CDR1 as MDHEN and CDR2 as SYDVKM. The CDR3 is 14 residues long. Unmatched junction bases numbered 4, after V lost 2 bases and J lost 6 bases. CDR3: CASSLKTGIQPQHF. In nucleotides, the CDR3 is TGTGCCAGCAGTTTAAAGACAGGGATTCAGCCCCAGCATTTT.

The rearrangement uses TRBV28 and TRBJ2-7; perhaps TRBD1 as D (6 bases). Trimming removed 6 bases from V and 0 bases from J, with 12 bases in between. In germline, CDR1 is MDHEN, CDR2 SYDVKM. The length of the CDR3 is 14 residues. In nucleotides, the CDR3 is TGTGCCAGCAGCTTCCGGGACAACTCCTACGAGCAGTACTTC. This translates into CASSFRDNSYEQYF.

This sequence joins TRBV15 and TRBJ2-7, with D perhaps matching TRBD2 (7 bases). Germline V gene data show CDR1 as LNHNV and CDR2 as YYDKDF (reference sequence). The CDR3 has 13 amino acids. V shed 8 bases and J shed 5 bases, with 16 bases lying between them. As DNA, the CDR3 is TGTGCCACCCGGACAACGGGGGGCGACGAGCAGTACTTC. This gives the protein CATRTTGGDEQYF.

The V gene is TRBV10-3, the J gene TRBJ2-7, with a tentative D call TRBD1 (5 bases). Germline-derived CDR1 and CDR2 are ENHRY and SYGVKD. This CDR3 contains 14 residues. V was pared by 3 bases and J by 2 bases, with 11 bases between. The CDR3 DNA follows: TGTGCCATCAGTGAAAGGACACTTACCTACGAGCAGTACTTC. Translating gives CAISERTLTYEQYF.

Here the CDR3 DNA reads TGTGCCAGCAGCGGTGTAGTCCGCCACGAGCAGTACTTC. This codes for CASSGVVRHEQYF. V usage is TRBV11-2 and J usage is TRBJ2-7; no clear D. The V end was cut by 5 bases, the J end by 5 bases, with 13 bases between. The CDR3 is 13 amino acids. Germline V lookup: CDR1 SGHAT, CDR2 FQNNGV. Drawing the rest from reference TRBV11-2 and TRBJ2-7, the complete variable domain is EAGVAQSPRYKIIEKRQSVAFWCNPISGHATLYWYQQILGQGPKLLIQFQNNGVVDDSQLPKDRFSAERLKGVDSTLKIQPAKLEDSAVYLCASSGVVRHEQYFGPGTRLTVT.

The rearrangement links TRBV29-1 to TRBJ2-1; D is perhaps TRBD1 (5 bases). The CDR3 covers 12 residues. From germline, CDR1 is SQVTM and CDR2 ANQGSEA. The V end lost 6 bases, the J end lost 7 bases, and 13 bases lay between the germline ends. CDR3 region: CSVARSGNEQFF. CDR3 DNA sequence: TGCAGCGTCGCCCGATCAGGGAATGAGCAGTTCTTC.

The count of this clone is one. The chain couples TRBV19 to TRBJ1-4; D is undetermined. The ends were cut back, 5 bases at V and 0 bases at J, with 7 bases in the middle. The CDR3 sequence is 14 residues long. Germline CDR1 reads LNHDA; CDR2 reads SQIVND (reference sequence). This chain's CDR3 is CASSWGATNEKLFF. CDR3 DNA: TGTGCCAGTAGTTGGGGAGCAACTAATGAAAAACTGTTTTTT. Together with reference TRBV19 and TRBJ1-4, the CDR3 gives the full variable domain: DGGITQSPKYLFRKEGQNVTLSCEQNLNHDAMYWYRQDPGQGLRLIYYSQIVNDFQKGDIAEGYSVSREKKESFPLTVTSAQKNPTAFYLCASSWGATNEKLFFGSGTQLSVL.

The chain joins TRBV29-1 to TRBJ2-7, with TRBD2 as a possible D gene (6 bases). Looked up from germline, CDR1 is SQVTM and CDR2 is ANQGSEA. V lost 4 bases and J 2 bases, leaving 18 bases between the germline ends. This CDR3 region has 15 residues. CDR3 residues: CSVAVRLAKTYEQYF. The CDR3, as DNA: TGCAGCGTTGCGGTAAGGCTAGCGAAGACCTACGAGCAGTACTTC.

The chain uses TRBV27 and TRBJ2-1; 10 nucleotides line up with TRBD1. From germline, CDR1 is MNHEY and CDR2 SMNVEV (reference sequence). This CDR3 has 14 amino acids. Trimming cost V 7 bases and J 6 bases; bases outside gene matches: 6. CDR3: CASTGQGEFNEQFF. CDR3 bases: TGTGCCAGCACTGGACAGGGGGAGTTCAATGAGCAGTTCTTC.

The rearrangement uses TRBV2 and TRBJ1-1, with TRBD1 as a possible D gene (6 bases). Per germline, CDR1 SNHLY and CDR2 FYNNEI. The CDR3 runs 12 residues. Trimming cost V 8 bases and J 6 bases, with 13 bases left between them. CDR3 loop: CASVSQGSEAFF. CDR3 DNA sequence: TGTGCCAGCGTATCACAGGGTTCTGAAGCTTTCTTT.

The chain has TRBV11-2 and TRBJ2-7; 7 positions agree with TRBD2. CDR3 length equals 14 residues. CDR1 is SGHAT, CDR2 FQNNGV, per germline. Trimming cost V 3 bases and J 3 bases; bases outside gene matches: 5. CDR3 DNA sequence: TGTGCCAGCAGCTTGGCGGGAGACCTCTACGAGCAGTACTTC. Amino acid sequence: CASSLAGDLYEQYF. The whole variable domain, remainder taken from reference TRBV11-2 and TRBJ2-7, is EAGVAQSPRYKIIEKRQSVAFWCNPISGHATLYWYQQILGQGPKLLIQFQNNGVVDDSQLPKDRFSAERLKGVDSTLKIQPAKLEDSAVYLCASSLAGDLYEQYFGPGTRLTVT.

A word on this clone: Other nucleotide sequences from this sample produce the same CDR3. The gene calls are TRBV2 and TRBJ1-1; D gene unclear. The CDR3 covers 11 residues. Per germline, CDR1 SNHLY and CDR2 FYNNEI. The V end was cut by 4 bases, the J end by 4 bases, with 4 bases between. The CDR3 DNA follows: TGTGCCAGCAGTGCCGGCACTGAAGCTTTCTTT. As protein: CASSAGTEAFF.

This sequence joins TRBV4-3 and TRBJ2-1, with 7 nucleotides matching TRBD2. Germline trimming cut 0 bases from V and 9 bases from J; bases unmatched to any gene: 11. The germline V gene encodes CDR1 LGHNA and CDR2 YSLEER. The CDR3 is 16 amino acids. The DNA of the CDR3 is TGCGCCAGCAGCCAAGACGGCGCGGGAGTGGGCGGTGAGCAGTTCTTC. This encodes CASSQDGAGVGGEQFF.

The chain is built from TRBV7-2 and TRBJ1-5, with D possibly matching TRBD1 (5 bases). Per the germline V gene, CDR1 is SGHTA and CDR2 is FQGNSA. V was cut by 5 bases and J by 7 bases, with 21 bases left in between. The CDR3 is made up of 16 amino acids. The CDR3 is CASSPITGGTGQPQHF. CDR3 sequence (DNA): TGTGCCAGCAGCCCAATCACGGGAGGGACGGGCCAGCCCCAGCATTTT.

The V gene is TRBV7-2, the J gene TRBJ1-5, with TRBD1 as a possible D gene (6 bases). Trimming shortened V by 9 bases and J by 4 bases, and 13 bases separated the two germline ends. The CDR3 spans 13 residues. Germline loops: CDR1 SGHTA, CDR2 FQGNSA. In DNA form, the CDR3 reads TGTGCCAGTTCAGGACAGAAAAATCAGCCCCAGCATTTT. Translating gives CASSGQKNQPQHF.

This clone was seen once. The chain recombines TRBV5-5 with TRBJ2-7, with D possibly TRBD1 on 6 matching bases. CDR3 length: 13 residues. Germline CDR1 SGHKS, CDR2 YYEKEE (reference sequence). The V and J ends lost 0 bases and 2 bases respectively, with 6 bases between them. The DNA of the CDR3 is TGTGCCAGCAGCTTGGACAGGGCCTACGAGCAGTACTTC. As protein: CASSLDRAYEQYF.

The V gene is TRBV6-5, the J gene TRBJ2-7, with TRBD1 matching over 8 bases. Germline loops: CDR1 MNHEY, CDR2 SVGAGI. Trimming cost V 5 bases and J 0 bases; bases outside gene matches: 6. The CDR3 spans 15 residues. The CDR3 sequence is CASSPGQGSSYEQYF. The DNA of the CDR3 is TGTGCCAGCAGTCCCGGACAGGGCAGCTCCTACGAGCAGTACTTC.